This TCR beta chain is drawn from a study of blood T cell repertoires in COVID-19. The germline gives CDR1 MDHEN, CDR2 SYDVKM. The V segment lost 7 bases and the J segment 4 bases; nucleotides outside the gene matches: 9. The CDR3 is 16 residues long. Assay: immunoSEQ multiplex PCR; the TCRdb copy retains only in-frame clones and omits some. This table has 250,000 to 300,000 clones, roughly nine tenths appearing once. This receptor was obtained from a woman under 40 with COVID-19, enrolled during active disease. The sequenced sample was peripheral blood. The rearrangement links TRBV28 to TRBJ2-3; 12 bases match TRBD2. DNA of the CDR3: TGTGCCAGCACTGCTGTTGGACTAGCGGGGTCAGATACGCAGTATTTT. Protein sequence: CASTAVGLAGSDTQYF. Together with reference TRBV28 and TRBJ2-3, the CDR3 gives the full variable domain: DVKVTQSSRYLVKRTGEKVFLECVQDMDHENMFWYRQDPGLGLRLIYFSYDVKMKEKGDIPEGYSVSREKKERFSLILESASTNQTSMYLCASTAVGLAGSDTQYFGPGTRLTVL.